The TCR beta chain under discussion was sequenced for a study of shared clonotypes between healthy human individuals. Study-level findings and limits: Naive CD4 clonotypes were shared across several donors at 5% to 6%.

Here immunoSEQ multiplex PCR was the method, and the copy in TCRdb shows in-frame clones only, minus some. The data show about 1.1 million clones, about 80% seen once. Germline values: CDR1 SEHNR, CDR2 FQNEAQ (reference sequence). This CDR3 has 16 amino acids. The V end lost 6 bases, the J end lost 0 bases, and 15 bases lay between the germline ends. This clone was picked up one time. Its antigen is currently unknown. Everyone who donated was a Caucasian adult who lived in Nashville, Tennessee. Sequenced sample: memory CD4+ T cells from PBMCs. Subset described: CD45RA-negative fraction. The J gene is TRBJ2-1, the V gene TRBV7-9, with D possibly matching TRBD1 (6 bases). The TCR comes from a man between 18 and 35 years old in good health. Some clones in this sample may be carry-over from other donors' samples. The CDR3 sequence: CASSPHGTPSYNEQFF. CDR3 bases: TGTGCCAGCAGTCCACACGGGACACCCTCCTACAATGAGCAGTTCTTC.